The next 16 T cell receptor beta chains were all read from a single sample in a study of blood T cell repertoires in COVID-19. Repertoires were generated with immunoSEQ multiplex PCR, while TCRdb's copy carries only in-frame clones and drops some. There are almost 400,000 clones in the sample; 88% occur only once, and more than 0.9% lies in the top ten. The sample comprised PBMCs or T cells enriched from blood (not recorded which). The source is a woman aged 30 to 39 with acute COVID-19.

The chain combines TRBV7-3 with TRBJ2-3; 7 bases fit TRBD1. Losses at the gene ends were 2 bases for V and 4 bases for J; bases not matched to a gene: 0. Germline lookup yields CDR1 SGHTA and CDR2 FQGTGA. This CDR3 spans 13 amino acids. The CDR3 sequence is CASSLGQADTQYF. CDR3 nucleotides: TGTGCCAGCAGCTTAGGACAGGCAGATACGCAGTATTTT. Complete variable domain (other parts from reference TRBV7-3 and TRBJ2-3): GAGVSQTPSNKVTEKGKYVELRCDPISGHTALYWYRQSLGQGPEFLIYFQGTGAADDSGLPNDRFFAVRPEGSVSTLKIQRTERGDSAVYLCASSLGQADTQYFGPGTRLTVL.

The sample holds many counts of this clone. V gene TRBV19 combines with J gene TRBJ2-2; 8 bases line up with TRBD1. CDR3 length equals 16 residues. Losses at the gene ends were 7 bases for V and 0 bases for J; bases not matched to a gene: 7. Germline V gene sequence: CDR1 LNHDA, CDR2 SQIVND (reference sequence). The CDR3 sequence is CASTLRQGSNTGELFF. The CDR3, as DNA: TGTGCCAGTACCCTTAGACAGGGGTCGAACACCGGGGAGCTGTTTTTT.

This rearrangement joins TRBV27 to TRBJ2-1; 8 bases match TRBD1. Germline loops: CDR1 MNHEY, CDR2 SMNVEV (reference sequence). The CDR3 contains 17 residues. J was trimmed by 2 bases and V by 1 base; bases with no gene match: 7. CDR3 loop: CASSLFLPGGTYNEQFF. In nucleotides, the CDR3 is TGTGCCAGCAGTTTATTTCTGCCAGGGGGCACCTACAATGAGCAGTTCTTC.

The chain employs TRBV10-2 and TRBJ2-1; D ambiguous. Germline V gives CDR1 WSHSY, CDR2 SAAADI. The CDR3 is 15 residues long. The germline V and J ends were trimmed by 3 bases and 8 bases, with 17 bases remaining between them. The CDR3 protein is CASSELPGEKDEQFF. For the CDR3, the DNA is TGCGCCAGCAGTGAACTCCCCGGAGAAAAGGATGAGCAGTTCTTC.

The genes are TRBV9 and TRBJ1-2, with a possible D match to TRBD1 (6 bases). Per the germline V gene, CDR1 is SGDLS and CDR2 is YYNGEE. The CDR3 is 19 residues long. Trimming took off 3 bases at V and 5 bases at J, with 29 bases between the two ends. CDR3 bases: TGTGCCAGCAGCGGAAGAATGGGGTCCCAACAGGGTCTTAGGTATGGCTACACCTTC. Protein sequence: CASSGRMGSQQGLRYGYTF.

The rearrangement links TRBV7-2 to TRBJ1-3; D is possibly TRBD1 (6 bases). Germline V gene data show CDR1 as SGHTA and CDR2 as FQGNSA. The CDR3 runs 14 residues. Trimming removed 5 bases at V and 3 bases at J, with 11 bases between. The CDR3 loop is CASSANRVGNTIYF. CDR3 in DNA: TGTGCCAGCAGCGCAAACAGGGTTGGAAACACCATATATTTT.

The CDR3 region is CASSQDPRLAGGQYNEQFF. In DNA form, the CDR3 reads TGCGCCAGCAGCCAAGACCCCCGACTAGCGGGGGGCCAGTACAATGAGCAGTTCTTC. The chain is built from TRBV4-1 and TRBJ2-1, with 13 bases identical to TRBD2. The germline CDR1 and CDR2 sequences are MGHRA and YSYEKL. V was pared by 0 bases and J by 4 bases, with 9 bases of the junction left unmatched. The CDR3 sequence is 19 residues long.

This rearrangement joins TRBV5-1 to TRBJ1-1; TRBD1 is a possible D gene (6 bases). Germline lookup yields CDR1 SGHRS and CDR2 YFSETQ. This CDR3 region has 15 residues. Trimming cost V 0 bases and J 7 bases, with 16 bases left between them. The chain's CDR3 is CASSLGQVGNFEAFF. In DNA, the CDR3 is TGCGCCAGCAGCTTGGGACAGGTTGGGAACTTTGAAGCTTTCTTT.

This sequence joins TRBV19 and TRBJ1-5; 9 positions match TRBD1. Germline CDR1 and CDR2: LNHDA and SQIVND (reference sequence). V shed 8 bases, J shed 2 bases, and the junction held 4 bases outside the gene matches. The CDR3 has 14 residues. CDR3 DNA: TGTGCCAGTCCGGGACAGGGAGGCAATCAGCCCCAGCATTTT. It codes for CASPGQGGNQPQHF. The variable domain in full, completed from reference TRBV19 and TRBJ1-5, reads DGGITQSPKYLFRKEGQNVTLSCEQNLNHDAMYWYRQDPGQGLRLIYYSQIVNDFQKGDIAEGYSVSREKKESFPLTVTSAQKNPTAFYLCASPGQGGNQPQHFGDGTRLSIL.

The chain is built from TRBV14 and TRBJ2-4; D might be TRBD2 (5 bases). The CDR3 loop spans 18 amino acids. Per germline, CDR1 SGHDN and CDR2 FVKESK. Trimming took 5 bases from V and 0 from J, leaving 20 bases between them. This chain's CDR3 is CASSERLGGTLAKNIQYF. The CDR3 DNA sequence: TGTGCCAGCAGCGAGAGGCTAGGAGGAACGTTAGCCAAAAACATTCAGTACTTC.

The chain is built from TRBV20-1 and TRBJ1-1; TRBD1 matches at 8 bases. J gave up 8 bases and V 7 bases, and 6 bases lay outside the gene matches. CDR1 is DFQATT, CDR2 SNEGSKA, per germline (reference sequence). The length of the CDR3 is 11 residues. The DNA for the CDR3 is TGCAGTGTTCCAACAGGGGGGGAAGCTTTCTTT. Translated: CSVPTGGEAFF.

The V gene is TRBV2, the J gene TRBJ1-6; TRBD1 might be the D (5 bases). The germline gives CDR1 SNHLY, CDR2 FYNNEI. The length of the CDR3 is 14 residues. Between the trimmed V and J ends, which lost 6 bases and 12 bases, there was a span of 18 bases. The CDR3 region has the DNA TGTGCCAGCAGGCCGGTTACAATAACAGGACCCCTCCACTTT. It yields the protein CASRPVTITGPLHF. Full variable domain (remainder filled in from reference TRBV2 and TRBJ1-6): EPEVTQTPSHQVTQMGQEVILRCVPISNHLYFYWYRQILGQKVEFLVSFYNNEISEKSEIFDDQFSVERPDGSNFTLKIRSTKLEDSAMYFCASRPVTITGPLHFGNGTRLTVT.

This chain joins TRBV11-1 and TRBJ2-7, with 7 bases matching TRBD2. CDR3 size: 14 residues. The V and J ends lost 5 bases and 2 bases, in that order; junction bases with no gene match: 6. Germline CDR1 and CDR2: SGHAT and FQDESV (reference sequence). CDR3: CASSPRLATYEQYF. CDR3 bases: TGTGCCAGCAGCCCAAGACTAGCAACCTACGAGCAGTACTTC.

This clone was seen only a few times. The chain couples TRBV27 to TRBJ1-5, with D perhaps TRBD1 (5 bases). Trimming shortened V by 3 bases and J by 3 bases, and 9 bases separated the two germline ends. CDR3 size: 14 residues. Per the germline V gene, CDR1 is MNHEY and CDR2 is SMNVEV (reference sequence). In nucleotides, the CDR3 is TGTGCCAGCAGTTTTGCAGGGAACAATCAGCCCCAGCATTTT. This gives the protein CASSFAGNNQPQHF.

This chain links TRBV19 with TRBJ1-2, with TRBD1 matching 7 bases. The V and J ends lost 9 bases and 8 bases, in that order; junction bases with no gene match: 12. The CDR3 runs 13 residues. The germline gives CDR1 LNHDA, CDR2 SQIVND (reference sequence). The CDR3 sequence is CASIKTGTPGYTF. In DNA form, the CDR3 reads TGTGCCAGCATTAAGACAGGGACCCCGGGCTACACCTTC.

The chain joins TRBV7-9 to TRBJ2-4, with TRBD2 matching over 8 bases. CDR1 SEHNR and CDR2 FQNEAQ come from the germline V gene (reference sequence). This CDR3 has 16 amino acids. V lost 1 base, J lost 2 bases, and 4 bases stayed unmatched. CDR3 in DNA: TGTGCCAGCAGCTTAGACGGGGGGGCGTCCAAAAACATTCAGTACTTC. This translates into CASSLDGGASKNIQYF.